This TCR beta chain was recorded in a study of early T cells in non-severe SARS-CoV-2 infection. Study-wide context: Chains stayed unpaired after sequencing of bulk RNA from unsorted whole blood.

Only a few counts were recorded for this clonotype. The V end lost 2 bases, the J end lost 4 bases, and 11 bases lay between the germline ends. This CDR3 contains 15 residues. Germline V lookup: CDR1 MDHEN, CDR2 SYDVKM. TCRdb reanalysed the 5' RACE reads using MiXCR and keeps one entry per CDR3 protein. This sample has tens of thousands of distinct CDR3 sequences; approximately 5.9% occur once, and the top ten carry roughly 6.3%. The chain couples TRBV28 to TRBJ2-2; D is perhaps TRBD2 (5 bases). Material: whole blood, obtained at baseline. The origin of this receptor is an adult who was a healthcare worker with PCR-confirmed SARS-CoV-2 infection or an uninfected control (not recorded which). The CDR3 sequence: CASSLSGSRTGELFF. The CDR3 nucleotides are TGTGCCAGCAGTTTAAGTGGGAGCCGCACCGGGGAGCTGTTTTTT.